Below, 31 T cell receptor beta chains from the same sample are listed, as sequenced in a study of T cells in Graves' hyperthyroidism and ophthalmopathy. Researchers amplified the TCR beta CDR3 regions from RNA transcripts. The HTBI primer set drove a first-round RT-PCR of the TCR CDR3. TCRdb itself ran the multiplex PCR reads through MiXCR, one entry per CDR3 protein. The profile shows 480,000 or so distinct CDR3 sequences, 40% to 50% of them singletons. Input material: peripheral blood or thyroid tissue (not recorded which). All receptors come from an adult woman with Graves' disease, either hyperthyroidism or ophthalmopathy (not recorded which).

This clonotype was seen repeatedly, ten times or more. The chain uses TRBV20-1 and TRBJ1-1; D gene unclear. CDR3 length: 13 amino acids. V was clipped by 3 bases and J by 0 bases, with 8 bases between them. Germline assignment: CDR1 DFQATT and CDR2 SNEGSKA (reference sequence). CDR3 bases: TGCAGTGCTAGTCCCGGGATGAACACTGAAGCTTTCTTT. Its protein is CSASPGMNTEAFF.

The chain recombines TRBV20-1 with TRBJ1-6; no clear D gene. Per the germline V gene, CDR1 is DFQATT and CDR2 is SNEGSKA (reference sequence). The CDR3 has 12 residues. Trimming cost V 3 bases and J 8 bases, with 8 bases left between them. This CDR3 is CSARSGDSPLHF. As DNA, the CDR3 is TGCAGTGCTAGGTCTGGGGATTCACCCCTCCACTTT.

This clonotype appeared once. The chain combines TRBV7-9 with TRBJ1-1; 7 nucleotides line up with TRBD1. J was trimmed by 4 bases and V by 1 base; bases with no gene match: 6. This CDR3 has 15 residues. Germline lookup yields CDR1 SEHNR and CDR2 FQNEAQ (reference sequence). The chain's CDR3 is CASSLVEGATTEAFF. In DNA, the CDR3 is TGTGCCAGCAGCTTAGTGGAGGGGGCGACCACTGAAGCTTTCTTT.

In its sample, this clonotype was seen once. The chain has TRBV10-3 and TRBJ2-2; the match to TRBD1 covers 9 bases. Losses at the gene ends were 3 bases for V and 5 bases for J; bases not matched to a gene: 10. The CDR3 consists of 17 residues. Germline CDR1 ENHRY, CDR2 SYGVKD. The CDR3 is CAISEPGQGYGTGELFF. The CDR3 DNA reads as TGTGCCATCAGTGAACCGGGACAGGGATATGGGACCGGGGAGCTGTTTTTT.

This clonotype was seen a handful of times. The J gene is TRBJ1-1, the V gene TRBV7-8; D may be TRBD1 (5 bases). Germline-derived CDR1 and CDR2 are SGHVS and FQNEAQ. V was shortened by 5 bases and J by 2 bases, with 15 bases between the two germline ends. The CDR3 loop spans 15 amino acids. CDR3 in amino acids: CASSLTGTANTEAFF. The CDR3 region has the DNA TGTGCCAGCAGCCTAACCGGGACGGCAAACACTGAAGCTTTCTTT.

This clonotype occurred a few times. The chain employs TRBV2 and TRBJ1-6, with a tentative D call TRBD1 (6 bases). The CDR3 is made up of 13 amino acids. V lost 5 bases, J lost 10 bases, and 12 bases lay in between. Germline lookup yields CDR1 SNHLY and CDR2 FYNNEI. CDR3 residues: CASSRAGESPLHF. The CDR3 region has the DNA TGTGCCAGCAGTCGGGCAGGGGAGTCACCCCTCCACTTT.

This clonotype was seen many times. The genes are TRBV20-1 and TRBJ1-3; D uncertain. V was clipped by 3 bases and J by 1 base, with 13 bases between them. The CDR3 is 15 residues long. Germline-derived CDR1 and CDR2 are DFQATT and SNEGSKA (reference sequence). CDR3 sequence reads: CSASNPRGSGNTIYF. The CDR3 DNA follows: TGCAGTGCTAGCAACCCGCGTGGGTCTGGAAACACCATATATTTT.

This clonotype was seen at least ten times. The J gene is TRBJ2-5, the V gene TRBV10-3; TRBD1 or TRBD2 may be the D gene (5 bases each). CDR1 and CDR2 (germline): ENHRY, SYGVKD. Trimming pared 4 bases from V and 3 bases from J, leaving 15 bases between. This CDR3 has 15 amino acids. CDR3 protein: CAISGNFGTEETQYF. The DNA of the CDR3 is TGTGCCATCAGTGGGAACTTCGGGACCGAAGAGACCCAGTACTTC.

V gene TRBV15 combines with J gene TRBJ2-3; D ambiguous. Trimming removed 0 bases from V and 0 bases from J, with 7 bases in between. This CDR3 contains 15 residues. CDR1 and CDR2 from the germline V gene are LNHNV and YYDKDF (reference sequence). CDR3 sequence reads: CATSRERASTDTQYF. The DNA of the CDR3 is TGTGCCACCAGCAGAGAGCGAGCTAGCACAGATACGCAGTATTTT. The full variable domain, rest sourced from reference TRBV15 and TRBJ2-3, is DAMVIQNPRYQVTQFGKPVTLSCSQTLNHNVMYWYQQKSSQAPKLLFHYYDKDFNNEADTPDNFQSRRPNTSFCFLDIRSPGLGDTAMYLCATSRERASTDTQYFGPGTRLTVL.

The V gene is TRBV6-1, the J gene TRBJ1-1, with D perhaps TRBD1 (6 bases). This CDR3 is built from 14 residues. Germline CDR1 is MNHNS and CDR2 is SASEGT. Trimming left V 7 bases short and J 4 bases short, with 16 bases between. In nucleotides, the CDR3 is TGTGCCAGCACCCCGGGGGGCGCGATCACTGAAGCTTTCTTT. Its protein is CASTPGGAITEAFF.

V is TRBV7-9 and J is TRBJ1-5; 10 positions match TRBD1. In germline, CDR1 is SEHNR, CDR2 FQNEAQ (reference sequence). The CDR3 has 15 amino acids. Unmatched junction bases numbered 7, after V lost 4 bases and J lost 7 bases. The CDR3 loop reads CASSSGTGAGQPQHF. CDR3 nucleotides: TGTGCCAGCAGCTCCGGGACAGGGGCAGGGCAGCCCCAGCATTTT.

This chain links TRBV7-3 with TRBJ1-5, with 8 nucleotides matching TRBD1. V gave up 5 bases and J gave up 7 bases; unmatched junction bases: 7. CDR1 SGHTA and CDR2 FQGTGA come from the germline V gene. The CDR3 is made up of 14 amino acids. CDR3 region: CASSEAGGHQPQHF. The CDR3 nucleotides are TGTGCCAGCAGCGAGGCAGGGGGCCACCAGCCCCAGCATTTT.

This clonotype has a handful of counts. The CDR3: CASSTGQYEQYF. Here the CDR3 DNA reads TGTGCCAGTAGTACCGGACAGTACGAGCAGTACTTC. The chain couples TRBV19 to TRBJ2-7; TRBD1 is a possible D gene (6 bases). Germline lookup yields CDR1 LNHDA and CDR2 SQIVND (reference sequence). The length of the CDR3 is 12 residues. Between the trimmed V and J ends, which lost 4 bases and 4 bases, there was a span of 8 bases. Full variable domain (rest looked up from reference TRBV19 and TRBJ2-7): DGGITQSPKYLFRKEGQNVTLSCEQNLNHDAMYWYRQDPGQGLRLIYYSQIVNDFQKGDIAEGYSVSREKKESFPLTVTSAQKNPTAFYLCASSTGQYEQYFGPGTRLTVT.

The J gene is TRBJ1-1, the V gene TRBV12-3 or TRBV12-4; 7 positions agree with TRBD1. This CDR3 comprises 16 residues. Unmatched junction bases numbered 17, after V lost 6 bases and J lost 7 bases. CDR3 coding DNA: TGTGCCAGCAGCGACTCCCCCGGGACAGTGGGGAGTGAAGCTTTCTTT. It encodes CASSDSPGTVGSEAFF.

This clonotype has at least ten counts. V is TRBV12-3 or TRBV12-4 and J is TRBJ2-2, with D possibly being TRBD2 (5 bases). V lost 8 bases to trimming and J lost 7 bases, with 8 bases between them. The CDR3 has 11 amino acids. CDR3 region: CASGRGGELFF. CDR3 DNA: TGTGCCAGCGGACGGGGCGGGGAGCTGTTTTTT.

V and J are TRBV7-2 and TRBJ2-2; no definite D call. The V gene's germline CDR1 is SGHTA and CDR2 FQGNSA. The V gene lost 2 bases and the J gene lost 7 bases, with 8 bases spanning the gap. This CDR3 comprises 13 residues. CDR3 nucleotides: TGTGCCAGCAGCTTATGGGGTGGCGGGGAGCTGTTTTTT. Its protein product is CASSLWGGGELFF.

The V and J genes are TRBV10-3 and TRBJ1-4, with D unclear. The CDR3 extends over 15 amino acids. CDR1 is ENHRY, CDR2 SYGVKD, per germline. V lost 6 bases and J 6 bases, leaving 17 bases between the germline ends. The CDR3 coding sequence is TGTGCCATCAGGAAGACTAGCGGGGAGGATGAAAAACTGTTTTTT. Protein product: CAIRKTSGEDEKLFF.

This clonotype was seen at least ten times. The rearrangement links TRBV7-2 to TRBJ1-2; TRBD1 might be the D (5 bases). Germline V gene lookup returns CDR1 SGHTA and CDR2 FQGNSA. Trimming left V 3 bases short and J 6 bases short, with 14 bases between. CDR3 length: 14 residues. CDR3 amino acids: CASSFESQGHGYTF. Here the CDR3 DNA reads TGTGCCAGCAGCTTTGAGAGTCAGGGCCATGGCTACACCTTC.

The chain uses TRBV14 and TRBJ2-5; D may be TRBD1 or TRBD2 (7 bases each). Trimming took off 0 bases at V and 5 bases at J, with 22 bases between the two ends. The CDR3 sequence is 18 residues long. CDR1 and CDR2 (germline): SGHDN, FVKESK. In DNA form, the CDR3 reads TGTGCCAGCAGCCAAGACAGGGGGGGATCGGTACTAGATGAGACCCAGTACTTC. The encoded protein is CASSQDRGGSVLDETQYF.

This clonotype was seen at least ten times. The chain has TRBV6-6 and TRBJ1-3; 8 positions agree with TRBD1. This CDR3 contains 15 residues. Germline CDR1 reads MNHNY; CDR2 reads SVGAGI (reference sequence). V dropped 6 bases and J dropped 3; count of bases not matched to a gene: 7. CDR3 loop: CASRGLQGVGNTIYF. DNA of the CDR3: TGTGCCAGCAGGGGGCTACAGGGGGTTGGAAACACCATATATTTT.

This clonotype was recorded only once. The chain carries TRBV9 and TRBJ1-4; no clear D gene. V gave up 0 bases and J gave up 7 bases, with 7 bases separating them. CDR3 length equals 13 residues. Germline V CDR1 and CDR2: SGDLS, YYNGEE. The CDR3: CASSVGPSEKLFF. CDR3 coding DNA: TGTGCCAGCAGCGTAGGCCCTTCTGAAAAACTGTTTTTT.

This clonotype was observed a few times. The chain recombines TRBV12-3 or TRBV12-4 with TRBJ1-5, with TRBD1 as a possible D gene (5 bases). Deletions cut 5 bases from V and 4 bases from J, with 18 bases between. This CDR3 spans 16 amino acids. The CDR3 coding sequence is TGTGCCAGCAGTAAGTCCGACAGCCCCTGGAATCAGCCCCAGCATTTT. It is translated as CASSKSDSPWNQPQHF.

Written as DNA, the CDR3 is TGTGCTCTGCAGACAGGCCCTAATGAAAAACTGTTTTTT. It specifies CALQTGPNEKLFF. V gene TRBV30 combines with J gene TRBJ1-4; D is possibly TRBD1 (6 bases). This CDR3 has 13 residues. CDR1 is GTSNPN, CDR2 SVGIG, per germline (reference sequence).

This clonotype was recorded at least ten times. V gene TRBV7-2 combines with J gene TRBJ1-6; possibly TRBD1 for D (6 bases). V shed 2 bases and J shed 6 bases, with 14 bases lying between them. There are 16 residues in the CDR3. The germline V gene has CDR1 SGHTA and CDR2 FQGNSA. CDR3 region: CASSLISGGSNSPLHF. CDR3 in DNA: TGTGCCAGCAGCTTAATATCCGGGGGCAGTAATTCACCCCTCCACTTT.

The gene calls are TRBV2 and TRBJ1-4; D remains ambiguous. The CDR3 sequence is 11 residues long. The V end lost 6 bases, the J end lost 8 bases, and 7 bases lay between the germline ends. Germline values: CDR1 SNHLY, CDR2 FYNNEI. The CDR3 bases are TGTGCCAGCAGGGTTAGAGAAAAACTGTTTTTT. Its protein product is CASRVREKLFF.

The V call is TRBV18, the J call TRBJ2-7; TRBD1 is a possible D gene (5 bases). Germline lookup yields CDR1 KGHSH and CDR2 LQKENI. CDR3 length: 12 residues. V lost 4 bases, J lost 5 bases, and 9 bases lay in between. The CDR3 DNA reads TGTGCCAGCTCACGCCAGGGCAACGAGCAGTACTTC. It is translated as CASSRQGNEQYF.

A few counts support this clonotype. V usage is TRBV5-4 and J usage is TRBJ2-2, with TRBD2 identical over 9 bases. The CDR3 is made up of 16 amino acids. Germline-derived CDR1 and CDR2 are SGHNT and YYREEE (reference sequence). Trimming cost V 4 bases and J 6 bases; bases outside gene matches: 10. CDR3 nucleotides: TGTGCCAGCAGCATAGTAGCGGGAGTTGATCCCGGGGAGCTGTTTTTT. Its protein product is CASSIVAGVDPGELFF.

The V call is TRBV20-1, the J call TRBJ2-1; 12 bases agree with TRBD1. CDR3 size: 13 residues. J gave up 7 bases and V 5 bases, and 3 bases lay outside the gene matches. Germline loops: CDR1 DFQATT, CDR2 SNEGSKA (reference sequence). The CDR3 sequence: CSALGQGANEQFF. The DNA of the CDR3 is TGCAGTGCTCTGGGACAGGGGGCGAATGAGCAGTTCTTC.

This clonotype was detected ten times or more. The rearrangement links TRBV2 to TRBJ2-7; possible D gene TRBD2, 6 bases. CDR1 SNHLY and CDR2 FYNNEI come from the germline V gene. The CDR3 consists of 14 residues. V lost 4 bases and J lost 3, with 13 bases in between. CDR3 loop: CASSGGREVYEQYF. The CDR3 DNA reads as TGTGCCAGCAGTGGTGGCAGGGAGGTCTACGAGCAGTACTTC. Full variable domain (outside the CDR3, taken from reference TRBV2 and TRBJ2-7): EPEVTQTPSHQVTQMGQEVILRCVPISNHLYFYWYRQILGQKVEFLVSFYNNEISEKSEIFDDQFSVERPDGSNFTLKIRSTKLEDSAMYFCASSGGREVYEQYFGPGTRLTVT.

This chain uses TRBV20-1 with TRBJ1-5; D may be TRBD1 (6 bases). The CDR3 length is 12 residues. Between the trimmed V and J ends, which lost 7 bases and 11 bases, there was a span of 18 bases. Germline CDR1 reads DFQATT; CDR2 reads SNEGSKA (reference sequence). Here the CDR3 DNA reads TGCAGTGGGGGTTGGAGGGGGGAGACCCAGCATTTT. As protein: CSGGWRGETQHF.

V gene TRBV12-3 or TRBV12-4 combines with J gene TRBJ2-5, with TRBD2 matching over 13 bases. Germline trimming cut 2 bases from V and 4 bases from J; bases unmatched to any gene: 4. This CDR3 is 16 amino acids long. CDR3 sequence reads: CASSLTSGRAVETQYF. As DNA, the CDR3 is TGTGCCAGCAGTTTAACTAGCGGGAGGGCCGTAGAGACCCAGTACTTC.